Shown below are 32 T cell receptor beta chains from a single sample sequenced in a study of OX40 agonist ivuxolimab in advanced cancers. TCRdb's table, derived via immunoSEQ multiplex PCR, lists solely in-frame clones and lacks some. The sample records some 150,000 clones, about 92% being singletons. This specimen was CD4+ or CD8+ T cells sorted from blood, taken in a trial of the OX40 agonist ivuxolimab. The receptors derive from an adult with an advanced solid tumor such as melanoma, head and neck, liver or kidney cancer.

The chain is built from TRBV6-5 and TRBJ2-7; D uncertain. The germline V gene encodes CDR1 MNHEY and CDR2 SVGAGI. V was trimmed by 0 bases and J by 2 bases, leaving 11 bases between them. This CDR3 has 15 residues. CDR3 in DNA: TGTGCCAGCAGTTACTCGAGACTGTCGACCTACGAGCAGTACTTC. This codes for CASSYSRLSTYEQYF.

This chain's CDR3 is CASSLYGGELFF. In DNA form, the CDR3 reads TGTGCCAGCAGCTTATATGGCGGGGAGCTGTTTTTT. The V and J genes are TRBV7-2 and TRBJ2-2; unclear D gene. The CDR3 loop spans 12 amino acids. Germline lookup yields CDR1 SGHTA and CDR2 FQGNSA. Trimming took 2 bases from V and 7 from J, leaving 5 bases between them.

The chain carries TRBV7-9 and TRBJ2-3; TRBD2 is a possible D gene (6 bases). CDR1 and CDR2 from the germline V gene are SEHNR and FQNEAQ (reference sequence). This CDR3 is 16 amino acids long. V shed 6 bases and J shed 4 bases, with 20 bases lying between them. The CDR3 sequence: CASSEGGGVFPDTQYF. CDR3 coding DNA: TGTGCCAGCAGTGAGGGCGGAGGGGTATTTCCAGATACGCAGTATTTT.

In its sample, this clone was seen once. The CDR3 spells CASSPGAGATGYTF. CDR3 nucleotides: TGCGCCAGCAGCCCAGGGGCGGGCGCGACGGGCTACACCTTC. The chain uses TRBV4-1 and TRBJ1-2, with D tentatively TRBD1 (6 bases). V lost 4 bases and J lost 8, with 17 bases in between. CDR3 length: 14 amino acids. Per germline, CDR1 MGHRA and CDR2 YSYEKL.

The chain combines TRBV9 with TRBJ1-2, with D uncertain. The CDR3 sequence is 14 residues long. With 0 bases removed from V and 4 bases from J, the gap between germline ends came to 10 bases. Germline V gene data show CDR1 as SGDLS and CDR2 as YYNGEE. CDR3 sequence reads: CASSVAEGSYGYTF. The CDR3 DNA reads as TGTGCCAGCAGCGTAGCCGAGGGCAGCTATGGCTACACCTTC.

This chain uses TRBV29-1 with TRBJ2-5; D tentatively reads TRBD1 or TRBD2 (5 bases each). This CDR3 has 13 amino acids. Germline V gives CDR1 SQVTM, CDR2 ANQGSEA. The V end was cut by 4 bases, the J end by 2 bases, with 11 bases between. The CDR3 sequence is CSVGGSSQETQYF. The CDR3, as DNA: TGCAGCGTTGGGGGGAGCAGTCAAGAGACCCAGTACTTC.

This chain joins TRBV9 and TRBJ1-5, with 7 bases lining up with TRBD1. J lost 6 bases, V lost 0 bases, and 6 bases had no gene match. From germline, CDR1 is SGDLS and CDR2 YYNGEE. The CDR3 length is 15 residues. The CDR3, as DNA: TGTGCCAGCAGCGTAGGGTCAGGGGGGGGTCAGCCCCAGCATTTT. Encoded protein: CASSVGSGGGQPQHF.

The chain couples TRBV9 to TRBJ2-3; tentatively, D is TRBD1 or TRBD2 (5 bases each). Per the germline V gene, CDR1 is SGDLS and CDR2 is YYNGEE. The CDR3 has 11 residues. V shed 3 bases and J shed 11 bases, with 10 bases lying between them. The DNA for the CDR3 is TGTGCCAGCAGCGGAGGGACGCTGCAGTATTTT. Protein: CASSGGTLQYF.

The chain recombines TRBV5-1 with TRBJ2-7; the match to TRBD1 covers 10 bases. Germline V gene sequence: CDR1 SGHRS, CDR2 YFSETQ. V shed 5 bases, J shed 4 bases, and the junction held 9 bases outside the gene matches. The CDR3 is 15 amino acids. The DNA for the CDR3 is TGCGCCAGCAGACCCCGGACAGGGGGTTGGTACGAGCAGTACTTC. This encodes CASRPRTGGWYEQYF.

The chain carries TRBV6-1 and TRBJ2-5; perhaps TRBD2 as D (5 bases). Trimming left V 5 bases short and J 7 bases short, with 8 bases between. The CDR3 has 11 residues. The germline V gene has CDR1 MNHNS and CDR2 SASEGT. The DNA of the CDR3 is TGTGCCAGCAGTTCCGCGGGGACCCAGTACTTC. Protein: CASSSAGTQYF.

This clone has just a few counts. CDR3 amino acids: CASSPTGPYGYTF. In DNA, the CDR3 is TGTGCCAGCAGTCCGACAGGTCCCTATGGCTACACCTTC. This chain joins TRBV27 and TRBJ1-2; TRBD1 might be the D (6 bases). This CDR3 has 13 amino acids. V was clipped by 5 bases and J by 4 bases, with 11 bases between them. The germline V gene encodes CDR1 MNHEY and CDR2 SMNVEV (reference sequence).

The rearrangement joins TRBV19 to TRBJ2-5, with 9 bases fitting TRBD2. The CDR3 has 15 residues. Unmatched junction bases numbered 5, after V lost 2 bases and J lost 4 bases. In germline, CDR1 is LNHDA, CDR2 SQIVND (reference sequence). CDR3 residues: CASSILAGEGETQYF. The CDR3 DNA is TGTGCCAGTAGTATATTAGCGGGGGAGGGAGAGACCCAGTACTTC.

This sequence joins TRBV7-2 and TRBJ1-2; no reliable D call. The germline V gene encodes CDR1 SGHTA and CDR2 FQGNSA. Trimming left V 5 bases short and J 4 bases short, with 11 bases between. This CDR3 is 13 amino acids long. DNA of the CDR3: TGTGCCAGCAGCACCACAGACTTCTATGGCTACACCTTC. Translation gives CASSTTDFYGYTF. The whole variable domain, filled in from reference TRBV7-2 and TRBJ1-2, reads GAGVSQSPSNKVTEKGKDVELRCDPISGHTALYWYRQSLGQGLEFLIYFQGNSAPDKSGLPSDRFSAERTGGSVSTLTIQRTQQEDSAVYLCASSTTDFYGYTFGSGTRLTVV.

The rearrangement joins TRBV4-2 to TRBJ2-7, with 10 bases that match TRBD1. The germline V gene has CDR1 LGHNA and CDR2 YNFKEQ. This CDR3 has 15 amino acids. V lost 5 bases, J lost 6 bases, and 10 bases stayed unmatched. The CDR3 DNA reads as TGTGCCAGCAGCGCTACCGGGACAGGGGTATCCGAGCAGTACTTC. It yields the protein CASSATGTGVSEQYF.

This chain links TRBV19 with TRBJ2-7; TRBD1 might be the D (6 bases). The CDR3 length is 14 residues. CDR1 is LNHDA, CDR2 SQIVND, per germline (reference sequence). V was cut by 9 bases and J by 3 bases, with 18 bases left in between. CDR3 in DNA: TGTGCCAGCAGCTCCCAGGCAGGGGTCTACGAGCAGTACTTC. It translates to CASSSQAGVYEQYF.

The CDR3 region has the DNA TGTGCCAGCTCCCGTGAACTGGGACACTCAGGAAACACCATATATTTT. This codes for CASSRELGHSGNTIYF. The chain uses TRBV18 and TRBJ1-3; D possibly corresponds to TRBD1 (6 bases). Deletions cut 6 bases from V and 4 bases from J, with 19 bases between. The CDR3 runs to 16 residues. Germline lookup yields CDR1 KGHSH and CDR2 LQKENI. The full variable domain, with the rest looked up from reference TRBV18 and TRBJ1-3, is NAGVMQNPRHLVRRRGQEARLRCSPMKGHSHVYWYRQLPEEGLKFMVYLQKENIIDESGMPKERFSAEFPKEGPSILRIQQVVRGDSAAYFCASSRELGHSGNTIYFGEGSWLTVV.

The CDR3 here is CASSFRDRGPDTQYF. The CDR3, as DNA: TGTGCCAGCAGCTTCAGGGACAGGGGGCCAGATACGCAGTATTTT. This chain uses TRBV7-8 with TRBJ2-3, with 12 positions matching TRBD1. The length of the CDR3 is 15 residues. J gave up 4 bases and V 3 bases, and 2 bases lay outside the gene matches. In germline, CDR1 is SGHVS, CDR2 FQNEAQ.

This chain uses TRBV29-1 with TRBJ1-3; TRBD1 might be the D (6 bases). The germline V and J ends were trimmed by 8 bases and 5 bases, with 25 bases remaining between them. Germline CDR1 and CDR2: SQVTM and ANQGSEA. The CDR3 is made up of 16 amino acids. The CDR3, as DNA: TGCAGCTTAGCCAAGGATCGGGACATCATTAGAAACACCATATATTTT. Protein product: CSLAKDRDIIRNTIYF.

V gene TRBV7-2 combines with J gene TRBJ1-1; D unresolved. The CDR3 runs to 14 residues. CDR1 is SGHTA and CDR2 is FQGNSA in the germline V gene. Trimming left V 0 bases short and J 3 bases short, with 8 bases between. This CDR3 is CASSLAWQDTEAFF. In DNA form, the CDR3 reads TGTGCCAGCAGCTTAGCATGGCAGGACACTGAAGCTTTCTTT. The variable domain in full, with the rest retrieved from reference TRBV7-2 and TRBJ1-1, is GAGVSQSPSNKVTEKGKDVELRCDPISGHTALYWYRQSLGQGLEFLIYFQGNSAPDKSGLPSDRFSAERTGGSVSTLTIQRTQQEDSAVYLCASSLAWQDTEAFFGQGTRLTVV.

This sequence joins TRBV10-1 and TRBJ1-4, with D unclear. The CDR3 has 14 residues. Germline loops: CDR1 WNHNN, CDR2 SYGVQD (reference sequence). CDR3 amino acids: CANPRGGRNEKLFF. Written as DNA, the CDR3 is TGCGCTAACCCCCGGGGAGGGAGAAATGAAAAACTGTTTTTT.

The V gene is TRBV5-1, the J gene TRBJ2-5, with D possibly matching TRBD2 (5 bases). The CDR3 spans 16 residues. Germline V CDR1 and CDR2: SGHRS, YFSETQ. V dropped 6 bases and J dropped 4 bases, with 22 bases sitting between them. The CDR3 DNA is TGCGCCAGCATGCTAACCGGTGGGAGTGCCCCAGAGACCCAGTACTTC. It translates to CASMLTGGSAPETQYF.

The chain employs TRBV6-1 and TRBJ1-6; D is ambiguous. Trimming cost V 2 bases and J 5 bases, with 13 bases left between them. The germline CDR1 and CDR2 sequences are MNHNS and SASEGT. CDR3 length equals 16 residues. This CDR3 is CASSERGLNDNSPLHF. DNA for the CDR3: TGTGCCAGCAGTGAAAGAGGGTTGAACGATAATTCACCCCTCCACTTT.

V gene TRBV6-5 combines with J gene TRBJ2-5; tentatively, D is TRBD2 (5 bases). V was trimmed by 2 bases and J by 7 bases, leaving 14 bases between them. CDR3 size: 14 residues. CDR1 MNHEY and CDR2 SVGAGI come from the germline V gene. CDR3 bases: TGTGCCAGCAGTTACCCTGCTGGAGGTGGGACCCAGTACTTC. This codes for CASSYPAGGGTQYF.

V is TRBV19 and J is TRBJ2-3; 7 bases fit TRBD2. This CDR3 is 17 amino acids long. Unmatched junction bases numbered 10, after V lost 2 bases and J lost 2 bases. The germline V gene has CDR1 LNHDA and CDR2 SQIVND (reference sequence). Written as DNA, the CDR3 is TGTGCCAGTAGTATATCGACGGGGGGACTGCTCACAGATACGCAGTATTTT. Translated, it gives CASSISTGGLLTDTQYF.

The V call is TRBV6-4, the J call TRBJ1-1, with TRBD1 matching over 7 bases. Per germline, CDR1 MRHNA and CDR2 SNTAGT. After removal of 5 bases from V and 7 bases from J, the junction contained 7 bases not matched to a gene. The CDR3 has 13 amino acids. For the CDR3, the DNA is TGTGCCAGCAGTCACAGGGGAGGAGGTGAAGCTTTCTTT. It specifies CASSHRGGGEAFF.

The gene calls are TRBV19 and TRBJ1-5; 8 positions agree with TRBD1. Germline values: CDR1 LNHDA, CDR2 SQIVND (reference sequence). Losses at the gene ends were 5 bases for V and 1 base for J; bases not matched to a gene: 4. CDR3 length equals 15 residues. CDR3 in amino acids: CASSHRGLSNQPQHF. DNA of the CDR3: TGTGCCAGTAGTCACAGGGGGTTAAGCAATCAGCCCCAGCATTTT.

CDR3 sequence: CASSPTGDYGYTF. CDR3 in DNA: TGTGCCAGTAGTCCGACAGGGGACTATGGCTACACCTTC. This rearrangement joins TRBV19 to TRBJ1-2; 8 bases are a match to TRBD1. Germline V CDR1 and CDR2: LNHDA, SQIVND (reference sequence). The V gene end was trimmed by 5 bases and the J gene end by 3 bases; junction bases not matched to a gene: 2. The CDR3 is 13 amino acids.

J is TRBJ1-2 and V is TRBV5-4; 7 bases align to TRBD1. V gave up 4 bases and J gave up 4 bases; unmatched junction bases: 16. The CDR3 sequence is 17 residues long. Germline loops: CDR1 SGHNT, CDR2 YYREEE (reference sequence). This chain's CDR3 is CASSRDTRDRDSYGYTF. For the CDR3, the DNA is TGTGCCAGCAGCCGCGACACAAGGGACAGAGATAGCTATGGCTACACCTTC.

DNA of the CDR3: TGTGCCACCAGCAGAGATCTTAGGGGACAGGGCCGGGGGTCTGGAAACACCATATATTTT. It is translated as CATSRDLRGQGRGSGNTIYF. The V gene is TRBV15, the J gene TRBJ1-3, with 9 bases lining up with TRBD1. V lost 0 bases, J lost 1 base, and 13 bases stayed unmatched. The germline V gene has CDR1 LNHNV and CDR2 YYDKDF (reference sequence). This CDR3 is built from 20 residues.

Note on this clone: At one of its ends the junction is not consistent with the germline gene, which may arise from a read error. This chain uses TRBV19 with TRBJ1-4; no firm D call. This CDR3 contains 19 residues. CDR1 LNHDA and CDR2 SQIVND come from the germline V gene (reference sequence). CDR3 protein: CTSSTGEGRQFSRNEKLFF. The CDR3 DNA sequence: TGTACCAGTAGTACGGGCGAGGGCAGGCAGTTTAGCCGCAATGAAAAACTGTTTTTT.

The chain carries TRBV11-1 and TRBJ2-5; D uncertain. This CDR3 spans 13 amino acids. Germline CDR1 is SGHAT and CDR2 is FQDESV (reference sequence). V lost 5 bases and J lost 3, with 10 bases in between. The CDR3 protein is CASSPLRKETQYF. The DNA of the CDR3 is TGTGCCAGCAGCCCTCTGAGGAAAGAGACCCAGTACTTC.

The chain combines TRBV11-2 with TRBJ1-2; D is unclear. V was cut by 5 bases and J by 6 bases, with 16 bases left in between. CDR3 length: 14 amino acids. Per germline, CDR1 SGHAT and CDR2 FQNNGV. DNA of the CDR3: TGTGCCAGCAGCGCCAGGAGTCTTCGAAATGGCTACACCTTC. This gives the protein CASSARSLRNGYTF.